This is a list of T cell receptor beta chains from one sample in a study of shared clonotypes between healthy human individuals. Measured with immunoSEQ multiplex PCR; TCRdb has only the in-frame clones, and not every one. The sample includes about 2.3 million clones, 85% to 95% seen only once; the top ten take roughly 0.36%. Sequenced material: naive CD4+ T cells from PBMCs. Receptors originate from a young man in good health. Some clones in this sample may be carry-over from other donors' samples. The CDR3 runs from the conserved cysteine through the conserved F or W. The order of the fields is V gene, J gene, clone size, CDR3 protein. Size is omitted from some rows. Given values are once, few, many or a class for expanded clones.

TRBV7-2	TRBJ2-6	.	CASSFTGAGANVLTF
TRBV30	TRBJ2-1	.	CAQSSGAYNEQFF
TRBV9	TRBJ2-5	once	CASSRRTASAGETQYF
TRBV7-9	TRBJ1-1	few	CASSLRQGLNTEAFF
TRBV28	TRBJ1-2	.	CASSPMTGGLRGYTF
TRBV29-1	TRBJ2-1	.	CSVEGYNEQFF
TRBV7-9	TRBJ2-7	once	CASSLGTSGNSYEQYF
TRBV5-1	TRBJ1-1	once	CASGGTPNTEAFF
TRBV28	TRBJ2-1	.	CASSVSTGVGPSSYNEQFF
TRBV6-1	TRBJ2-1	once	CASRKNGGGDEQFF
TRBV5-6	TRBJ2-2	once	CASNAGPGELFF
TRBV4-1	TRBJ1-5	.	CASSQYGGESNQPQHF
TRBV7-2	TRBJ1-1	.	CASSFDRVWAEAFF
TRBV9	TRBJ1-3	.	CASSDQGSGNTIYF
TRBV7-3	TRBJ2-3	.	CASSLGRLAGADTQYF
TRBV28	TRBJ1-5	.	CATGGGNQPQHF
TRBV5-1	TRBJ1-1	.	CASSLVLEGSTEAFF